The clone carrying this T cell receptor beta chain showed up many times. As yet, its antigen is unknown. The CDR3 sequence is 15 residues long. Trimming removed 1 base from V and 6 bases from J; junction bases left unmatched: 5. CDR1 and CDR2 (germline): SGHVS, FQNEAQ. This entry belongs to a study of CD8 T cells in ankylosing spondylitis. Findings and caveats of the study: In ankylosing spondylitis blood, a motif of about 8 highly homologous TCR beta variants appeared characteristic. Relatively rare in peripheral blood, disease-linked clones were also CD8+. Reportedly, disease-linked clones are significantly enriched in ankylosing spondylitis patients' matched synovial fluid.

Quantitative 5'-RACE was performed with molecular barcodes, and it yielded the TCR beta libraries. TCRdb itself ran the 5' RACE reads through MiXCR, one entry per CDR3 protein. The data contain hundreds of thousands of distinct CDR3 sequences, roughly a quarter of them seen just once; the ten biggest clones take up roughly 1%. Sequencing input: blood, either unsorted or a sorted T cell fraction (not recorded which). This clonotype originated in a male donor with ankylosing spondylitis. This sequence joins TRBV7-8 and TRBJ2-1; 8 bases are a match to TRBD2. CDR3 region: CASSLGLLAGNEQFF. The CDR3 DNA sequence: TGTGCCAGCAGCTTAGGGCTCCTAGCGGGCAATGAGCAGTTCTTC.